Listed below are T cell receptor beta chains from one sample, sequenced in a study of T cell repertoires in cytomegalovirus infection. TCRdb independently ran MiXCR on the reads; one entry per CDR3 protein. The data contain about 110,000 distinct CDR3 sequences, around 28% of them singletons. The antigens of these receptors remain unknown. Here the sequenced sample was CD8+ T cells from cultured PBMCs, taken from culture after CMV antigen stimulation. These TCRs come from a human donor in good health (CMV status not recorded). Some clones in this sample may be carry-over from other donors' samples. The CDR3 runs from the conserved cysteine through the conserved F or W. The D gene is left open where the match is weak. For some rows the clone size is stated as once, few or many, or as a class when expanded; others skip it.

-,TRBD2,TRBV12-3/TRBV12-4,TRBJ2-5,CASSLTAEGLWQETQYF,TGTGCCAGCAGTTTAACGGCGGAGGGACTATGGCAAGAGACCCAGTACTTC
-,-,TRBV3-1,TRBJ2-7,CASSQDSLVGEQYF,TGTGCCAGCAGCCAAGATAGTTTGGTCGGCGAGCAGTACTTC
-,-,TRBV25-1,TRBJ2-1,CASRNYNEQFF,TGTGCCAGCAGAAACTACAATGAGCAGTTCTTC
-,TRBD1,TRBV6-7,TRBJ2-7,CASTSTGTAVYEQYF,TGTGCCAGCACCTCCACCGGGACAGCGGTATACGAGCAGTACTTC
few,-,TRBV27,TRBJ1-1,CASRQGLQNTEAFF,TGTGCCAGCAGACAGGGACTGCAGAACACTGAAGCTTTCTTT
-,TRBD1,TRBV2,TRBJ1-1,CASSERDRGLTEAFF,TGTGCCAGCAGTGAAAGGGACAGGGGTCTCACTGAAGCTTTCTTT
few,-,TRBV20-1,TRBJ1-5,CSARPTGEYSNQPQHF,TGCAGTGCTAGGCCGACAGGAGAATATAGCAATCAGCCCCAGCATTTT
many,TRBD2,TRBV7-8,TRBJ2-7,CASSRTSGTNYEQYF,TGTGCCAGCAGCAGGACTAGCGGGACCAACTACGAGCAGTACTTC
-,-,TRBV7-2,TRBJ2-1,CASSSPYNEQFF,TGTGCCAGCAGCTCGCCTTACAATGAGCAGTTCTTC
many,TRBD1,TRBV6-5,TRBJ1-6,CASSYSRTGGSPLHF,TGTGCCAGCAGTTACTCGCGGACAGGGGGCTCACCCCTCCACTTT
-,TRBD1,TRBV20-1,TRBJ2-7,CSALGTGSYEQYF,TGCAGTGCTCTTGGGACAGGATCCTACGAGCAGTACTTC
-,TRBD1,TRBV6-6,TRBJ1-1,CASGRTGMNTEAFF,TGTGCCAGCGGAAGGACAGGAATGAACACTGAAGCTTTCTTT
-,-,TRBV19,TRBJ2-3,CASSLGATSTDTQYF,TGTGCCAGTAGTCTGGGGGCGACTAGCACAGATACGCAGTATTTT